What follows is one T cell receptor (beta chain) and its context. What it recognizes is unknown. The PCR made use of 60 Vbeta and 13 Jbeta primers. As handled by the study authors: The count from a later analysis was about 80 million unique TCR beta chains, 9.5 million to 13 million of them shared. Libraries were prepared by immunoSEQ multiplex PCR; TCRdb keeps only in-frame clonotypes and omits some of them. V and J calls plus clone size are reproduced from that table; the DNA served to infer D and trimming. The table records under 200,000 clones, around 76% of them present only once. This specimen belongs to a study of cytomegalovirus exposure and HLA in healthy donors. Findings of the study overall: Immune exposure data for these donors was limited to CMV serostatus. Earlier findings revealed that most TCR beta V segments proved productive either about 87% or about 30% of the time.

After removal of 4 bases from V and 6 bases from J, the junction contained 3 bases not matched to a gene. The CDR3 has 14 amino acids. Germline loops: CDR1 MDHEN, CDR2 SYDVKM. The receptor was derived from a girl between 5 and 17 years old in good health and CMV-seropositive. The sample consisted of PBMCs. J is TRBJ2-2 and V is TRBV28; 9 nucleotides match TRBD1. In DNA form, the CDR3 reads TGTGCCAGCAGTTACAGGGGGCGGTCCGGGGAGCTGTTTTTT. This codes for CASSYRGRSGELFF. The variable domain in full, with the rest retrieved from reference TRBV28 and TRBJ2-2, is DVKVTQSSRYLVKRTGEKVFLECVQDMDHENMFWYRQDPGLGLRLIYFSYDVKMKEKGDIPEGYSVSREKKERFSLILESASTNQTSMYLCASSYRGRSGELFFGEGSRLTVL.